The 6 T cell receptor beta chains below were found in one sample sequenced in a study of blood T cell repertoires in COVID-19 (dated by TCRdb to the early 2020s). The library was generated by the immunoSEQ multiplex PCR assay. The table was pulled from immuneACCESS by TCRdb, which kept in-frame rearrangements only. Such tables lose some clones; where checked, under half of the loss comes from unresolved V genes, and the rest has no known cause. A total of some 140,000 clones appear in this sample, roughly 90% of them only once. More than 15% of the sample is taken by the ten largest. The sample comprised peripheral blood. The receptors shown here come from a man aged 45-60 years with active or convalescent COVID-19.

The chain has TRBV5-6 and TRBJ2-3, with a possible D match to TRBD1 (6 bases). Germline V CDR1 and CDR2: SGHDT, YYEEEE. The CDR3 consists of 14 residues. Trimming pared 4 bases from V and 6 bases from J, leaving 15 bases between. The CDR3 coding sequence is TGTGCCAGCAGCCCGGACAGATCCAGGGATACGCAGTATTTT. This gives the protein CASSPDRSRDTQYF.

The chain has TRBV15 and TRBJ1-1; D perhaps matches TRBD1 (6 bases). The CDR3 runs 13 residues. Trimming stripped 8 bases from V and 2 bases from J, with 12 bases between. Germline V gene sequence: CDR1 LNHNV, CDR2 YYDKDF (reference sequence). Here the CDR3 reads CATGQQINTEAFF. CDR3 nucleotide sequence: TGTGCCACCGGACAGCAGATTAACACTGAAGCTTTCTTT.

The V and J genes are TRBV7-6 and TRBJ2-3; possibly TRBD1 for D (6 bases). V gave up 2 bases and J gave up 3 bases, with 18 bases separating them. CDR1 is SGHVS, CDR2 FNYEAQ, per germline. The CDR3 is made up of 17 amino acids. CDR3 in amino acids: CASSLIPRGPTTDTQYF. CDR3 nucleotide sequence: TGTGCCAGCAGCTTAATCCCCAGGGGACCGACGACAGATACGCAGTATTTT.

This sequence joins TRBV28 and TRBJ2-7, with 7 positions matching TRBD1. The CDR3 totals 15 residues. The germline V gene encodes CDR1 MDHEN and CDR2 SYDVKM. With V trimmed by 5 bases and J by 0 bases, 7 bases remained unmatched. CDR3 loop: CASSGTGTDSYEQYF. DNA for the CDR3: TGTGCCAGCAGTGGGACCGGGACAGACTCCTACGAGCAGTACTTC.

The rearrangement joins TRBV12-5 to TRBJ2-1, with TRBD2 matching over 7 bases. V lost 4 bases and J lost 5; bases outside the gene matches: 8. Germline loops: CDR1 LGHNT, CDR2 FRNRAP. CDR3 length: 15 residues. The CDR3, as DNA: TGTGCTAGTGGTTCTCTGCGGGGGTCAAACAATGAGCAGTTCTTC. This translates into CASGSLRGSNNEQFF.

This clone was seen only a few times. This sequence joins TRBV11-2 and TRBJ2-3; TRBD2 aligns across 11 bases. The CDR3 sequence is 18 residues long. CDR1 SGHAT and CDR2 FQNNGV come from the germline V gene. The ends lost 3 bases at V and 4 bases at J; junction bases unmatched: 12. This CDR3 is CASSFSGRASKVPDTQYF. CDR3 nucleotides: TGTGCCAGCAGCTTTAGCGGGAGGGCCAGTAAGGTTCCAGATACGCAGTATTTT.